The clone carrying this T cell receptor beta chain has a count of ten or more. Its antigen is currently unknown. These data belong to a study of early T cells in non-severe SARS-CoV-2 infection. Study background: The chains were unpaired, and the sequenced material was bulk RNA from unsorted whole blood.

Unique molecular identifiers were affixed to single, distinct cDNA molecules. TCRdb fed the 5' RACE reads into MiXCR, producing one record per CDR3 protein. The sample yields some 58,000 distinct CDR3 sequences, around 14% seen once. Per the germline V gene, CDR1 is DFQATT and CDR2 is SNEGSKA (reference sequence). The CDR3 totals 16 residues. Trimming at V came to 5 bases and at J to 0 bases, leaving 6 bases not matched to a gene. Study-level points and caveats: Anti-spike CD8 responses were favored by VDJdb matching, which missed private and CD4 specificities.

The sequenced sample consisted of whole blood. This sequence was found in an adult who was a healthcare worker with PCR-confirmed SARS-CoV-2 infection or an uninfected control (not recorded which). The rearrangement joins TRBV20-1 to TRBJ2-1; TRBD2 aligns across 11 bases. The CDR3 bases are TGCAGTGCTCCAACTAGCGGGGGAATCTCCTACAATGAGCAGTTCTTC. Encoded protein: CSAPTSGGISYNEQFF.